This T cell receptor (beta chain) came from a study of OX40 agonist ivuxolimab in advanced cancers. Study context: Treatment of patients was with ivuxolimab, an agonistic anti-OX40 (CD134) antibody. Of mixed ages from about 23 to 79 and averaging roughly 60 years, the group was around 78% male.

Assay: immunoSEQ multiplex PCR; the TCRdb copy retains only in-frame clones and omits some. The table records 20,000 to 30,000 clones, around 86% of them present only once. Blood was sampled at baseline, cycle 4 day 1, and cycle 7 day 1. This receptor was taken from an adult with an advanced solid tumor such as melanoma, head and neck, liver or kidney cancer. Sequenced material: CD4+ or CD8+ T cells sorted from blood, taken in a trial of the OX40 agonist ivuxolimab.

The CDR3 is CASSLGGGEQYF. The DNA for the CDR3 is TGTGCCAGCAGCTTAGGCGGGGGCGAGCAGTACTTC. The chain joins TRBV13 to TRBJ2-7, with D perhaps matching TRBD2 (6 bases). The germline gives CDR1 PRHDT, CDR2 FYEKMQ (reference sequence). The V end was cut by 0 bases, the J end by 6 bases, with 6 bases between. The length of the CDR3 is 12 residues.